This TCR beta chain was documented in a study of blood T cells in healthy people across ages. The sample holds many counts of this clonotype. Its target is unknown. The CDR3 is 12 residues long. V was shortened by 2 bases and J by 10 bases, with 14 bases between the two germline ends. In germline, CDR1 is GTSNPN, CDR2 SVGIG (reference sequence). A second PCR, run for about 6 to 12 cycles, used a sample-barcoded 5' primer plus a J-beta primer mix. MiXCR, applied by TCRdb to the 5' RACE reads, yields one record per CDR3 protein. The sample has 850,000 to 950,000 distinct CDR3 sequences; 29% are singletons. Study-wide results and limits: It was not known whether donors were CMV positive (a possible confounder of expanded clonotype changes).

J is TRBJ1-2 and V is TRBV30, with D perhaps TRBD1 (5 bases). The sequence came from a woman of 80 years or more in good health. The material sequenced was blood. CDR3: CAWSTGRTDYTF. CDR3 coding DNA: TGTGCCTGGAGTACGGGACGGACTGACTACACCTTC.